This T cell receptor beta chain was retrieved from a study of blood T cell repertoires in COVID-19. This clone came up once. Measured with immunoSEQ multiplex PCR; TCRdb has only the in-frame clones, and not every one. The sample shows about 220,000 clones, more than 70% of them seen only once. After removal of 3 bases from V and 7 bases from J, the junction contained 1 base not matched to a gene. Germline loops: CDR1 LGHDT, CDR2 YNNKEL (reference sequence). The CDR3 extends over 14 amino acids. The source is a human donor in a cohort sampled during active COVID-19. Sequenced sample: peripheral blood. The J gene is TRBJ1-6, the V gene TRBV3-1 (or the pseudogene TRBV3-2), with TRBD1 matching over 9 bases. CDR3 bases: TGTGCCAGCAGCCAGACAGGGGGGAATTCACCCCTCCACTTT. It is translated as CASSQTGGNSPLHF.